This T cell receptor (beta chain) was profiled in a study of blood T cell repertoires in COVID-19. In the original processing: Using reference gene primer amplification, nucleated cell counts were estimated. Libraries were prepared by immunoSEQ multiplex PCR; TCRdb keeps only in-frame clonotypes and omits some of them. D and trimming were read from the DNA, whereas the V and J calls and clone size are those reported in that table. The sample lists 400,000 or so clones, around 90% occurring once. Germline lookup yields CDR1 GTSNPN and CDR2 SVGIG (reference sequence). The CDR3 has 13 amino acids. Between the trimmed V and J ends, which lost 5 bases and 5 bases, there was a span of 12 bases.

The clonotype originates from a human donor in a cohort sampled during active COVID-19. Source material: peripheral blood. The chain couples TRBV30 to TRBJ1-4, with D unresolved. As DNA, the CDR3 is TGTGCCTGGGATGCGGCTTTAAATGAAAAACTGTTTTTT. Its translation: CAWDAALNEKLFF.